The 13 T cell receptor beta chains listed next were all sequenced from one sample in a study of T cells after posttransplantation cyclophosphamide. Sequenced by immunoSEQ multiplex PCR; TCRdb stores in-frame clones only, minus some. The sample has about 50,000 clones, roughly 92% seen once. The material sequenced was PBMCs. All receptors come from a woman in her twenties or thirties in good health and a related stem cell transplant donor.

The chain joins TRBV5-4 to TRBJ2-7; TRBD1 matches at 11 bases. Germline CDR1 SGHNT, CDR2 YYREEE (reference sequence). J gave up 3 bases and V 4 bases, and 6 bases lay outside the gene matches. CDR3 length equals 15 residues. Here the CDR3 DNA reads TGTGCCAGCAGCGTGGGACAGGGGGTAAACTACGAGCAGTACTTC. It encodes CASSVGQGVNYEQYF. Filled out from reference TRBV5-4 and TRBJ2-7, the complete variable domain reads ETGVTQSPTHLIKTRGQQVTLRCSSQSGHNTVSWYQQALGQGPQFIFQYYREEENGRGNFPPRFSGLQFPNYSSELNVNALELDDSALYLCASSVGQGVNYEQYFGPGTRLTVT.

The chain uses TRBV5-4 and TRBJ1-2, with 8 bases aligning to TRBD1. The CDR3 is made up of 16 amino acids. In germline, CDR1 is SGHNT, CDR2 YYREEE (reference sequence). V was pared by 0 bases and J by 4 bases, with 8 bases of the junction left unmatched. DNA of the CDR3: TGTGCCAGCAGCTTGGGCCAGGGGGCCGACAGCTATGGCTACACCTTC. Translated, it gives CASSLGQGADSYGYTF.

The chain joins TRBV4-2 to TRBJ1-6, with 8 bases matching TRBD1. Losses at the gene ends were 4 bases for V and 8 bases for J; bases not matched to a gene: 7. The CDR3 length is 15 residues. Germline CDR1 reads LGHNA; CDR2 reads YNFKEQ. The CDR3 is CASSRRQGIDSPLHF. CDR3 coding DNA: TGTGCCAGCAGCCGACGACAGGGGATCGATTCACCCCTCCACTTT.

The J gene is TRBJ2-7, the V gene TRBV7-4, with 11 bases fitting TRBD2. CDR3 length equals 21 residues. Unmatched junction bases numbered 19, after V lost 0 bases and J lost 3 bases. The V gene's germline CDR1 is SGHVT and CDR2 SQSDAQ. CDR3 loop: CASSLAALYSGGADLGYEQYF. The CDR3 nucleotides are TGTGCCAGCAGCTTAGCGGCGTTATATAGCGGGGGGGCCGACCTAGGCTACGAGCAGTACTTC.

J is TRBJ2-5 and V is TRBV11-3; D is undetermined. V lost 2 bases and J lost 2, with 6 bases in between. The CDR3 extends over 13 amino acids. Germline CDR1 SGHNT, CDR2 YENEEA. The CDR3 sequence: CASSLTVQETQYF. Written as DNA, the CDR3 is TGTGCCAGCAGCTTAACAGTTCAAGAGACCCAGTACTTC.

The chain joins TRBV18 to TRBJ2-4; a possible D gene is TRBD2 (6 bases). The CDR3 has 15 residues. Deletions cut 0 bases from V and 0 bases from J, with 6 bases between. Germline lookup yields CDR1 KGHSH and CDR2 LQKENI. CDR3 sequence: CASSPPGGAKNIQYF. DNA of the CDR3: TGTGCCAGCTCACCACCGGGGGGAGCCAAAAACATTCAGTACTTC. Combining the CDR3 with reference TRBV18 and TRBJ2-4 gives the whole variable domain NAGVMQNPRHLVRRRGQEARLRCSPMKGHSHVYWYRQLPEEGLKFMVYLQKENIIDESGMPKERFSAEFPKEGPSILRIQQVVRGDSAAYFCASSPPGGAKNIQYFGAGTRLSVL.

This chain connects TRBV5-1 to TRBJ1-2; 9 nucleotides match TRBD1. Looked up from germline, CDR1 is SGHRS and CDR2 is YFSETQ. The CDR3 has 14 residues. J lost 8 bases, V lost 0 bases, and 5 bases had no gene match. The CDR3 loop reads CASSLDRGHKGYTF. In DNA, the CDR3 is TGCGCCAGCAGCTTGGACAGGGGGCATAAAGGCTACACCTTC. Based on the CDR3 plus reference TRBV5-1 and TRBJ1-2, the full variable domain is KAGVTQTPRYLIKTRGQQVTLSCSPISGHRSVSWYQQTPGQGLQFLFEYFSETQRNKGNFPGRFSGRQFSNSRSEMNVSTLELGDSALYLCASSLDRGHKGYTFGSGTRLTVV.

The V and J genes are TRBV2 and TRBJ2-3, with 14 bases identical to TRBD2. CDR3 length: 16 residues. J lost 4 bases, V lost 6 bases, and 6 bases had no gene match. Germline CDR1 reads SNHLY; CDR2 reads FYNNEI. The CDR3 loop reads CASSIGTSGGADTQYF. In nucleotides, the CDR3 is TGTGCCAGCAGCATCGGGACTAGCGGGGGAGCAGATACGCAGTATTTT.

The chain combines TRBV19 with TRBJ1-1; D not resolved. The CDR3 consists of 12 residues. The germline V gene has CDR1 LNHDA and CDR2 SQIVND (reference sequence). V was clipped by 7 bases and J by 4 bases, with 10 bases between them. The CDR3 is CASNQVFTEAFF. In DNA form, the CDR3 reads TGTGCCAGTAATCAGGTTTTCACTGAAGCTTTCTTT.

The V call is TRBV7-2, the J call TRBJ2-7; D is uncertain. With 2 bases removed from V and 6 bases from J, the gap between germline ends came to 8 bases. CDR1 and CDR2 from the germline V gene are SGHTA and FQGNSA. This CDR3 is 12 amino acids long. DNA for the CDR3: TGTGCCAGCAGCTTAACAGTTGGCGAGCAGTACTTC. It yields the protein CASSLTVGEQYF.

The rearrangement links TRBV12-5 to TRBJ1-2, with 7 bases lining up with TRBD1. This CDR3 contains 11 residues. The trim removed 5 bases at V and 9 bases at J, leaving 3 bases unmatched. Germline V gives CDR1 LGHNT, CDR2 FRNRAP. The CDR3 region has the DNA TGTGCTAGTGGTACAGGGGACCGCTACACCTTC. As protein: CASGTGDRYTF.

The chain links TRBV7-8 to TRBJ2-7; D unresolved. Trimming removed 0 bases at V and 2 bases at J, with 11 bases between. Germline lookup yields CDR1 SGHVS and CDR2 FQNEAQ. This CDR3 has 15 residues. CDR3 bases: TGTGCCAGCAGCTTAGCGACGAGACTTACCTACGAGCAGTACTTC. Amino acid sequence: CASSLATRLTYEQYF.

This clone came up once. CDR3 DNA sequence: TGTGCCAGCGGGACAGGGTTTGGTTCACCCCTCCACTTT. It specifies CASGTGFGSPLHF. The J gene is TRBJ1-6, the V gene TRBV19, with 9 positions matching TRBD1. The V gene end was trimmed by 9 bases and the J gene end by 9 bases; junction bases not matched to a gene: 6. From germline, CDR1 is LNHDA and CDR2 SQIVND (reference sequence). CDR3 length: 13 residues.